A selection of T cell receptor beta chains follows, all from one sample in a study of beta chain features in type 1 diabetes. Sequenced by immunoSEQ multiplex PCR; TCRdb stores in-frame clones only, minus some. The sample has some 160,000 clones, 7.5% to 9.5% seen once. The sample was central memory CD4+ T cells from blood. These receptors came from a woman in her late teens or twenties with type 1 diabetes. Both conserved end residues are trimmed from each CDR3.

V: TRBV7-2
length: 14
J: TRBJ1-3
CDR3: ASSQFGGVSGNTIY

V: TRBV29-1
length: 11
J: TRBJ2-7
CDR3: SVEGPLATEQY

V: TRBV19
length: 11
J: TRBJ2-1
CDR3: ASSTTSLHEQF

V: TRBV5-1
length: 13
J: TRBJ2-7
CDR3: ASSVDRVVESEQY

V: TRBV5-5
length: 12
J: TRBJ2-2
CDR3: ASSSQTNTGELF

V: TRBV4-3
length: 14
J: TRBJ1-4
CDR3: ASSHEYRVGEEKLF

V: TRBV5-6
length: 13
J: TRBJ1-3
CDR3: ASRQQGVAGNTIY

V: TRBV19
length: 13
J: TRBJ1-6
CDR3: ASSTTASYNSPLH

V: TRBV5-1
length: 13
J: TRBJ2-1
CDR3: ASSPDGDGYDEQF

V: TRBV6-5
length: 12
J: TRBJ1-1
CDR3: ASRVRDSSTEAF

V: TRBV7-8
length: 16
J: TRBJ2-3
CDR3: ASTLALAGGPEVDTQY

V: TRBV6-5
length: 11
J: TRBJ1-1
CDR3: ASIGVMNTEAF

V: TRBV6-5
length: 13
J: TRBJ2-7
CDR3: ASSYSWTGSLEQY

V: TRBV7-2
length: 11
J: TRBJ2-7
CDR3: ASSTGLFYEQY

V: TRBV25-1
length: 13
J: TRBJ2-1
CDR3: ASTRRGGAVNEQF

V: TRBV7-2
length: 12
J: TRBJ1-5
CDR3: ASSLRRGDQPQH

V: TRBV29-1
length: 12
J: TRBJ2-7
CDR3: SVSISGQGAEQY

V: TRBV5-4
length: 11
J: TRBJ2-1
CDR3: ASSHATPNEQF

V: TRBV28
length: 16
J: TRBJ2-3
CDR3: ASCGAGLSGGTTDTQY

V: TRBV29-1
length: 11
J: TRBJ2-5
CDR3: SVVQGAGETQY

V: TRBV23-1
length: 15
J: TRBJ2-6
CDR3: ASILGHPSSGANVLT

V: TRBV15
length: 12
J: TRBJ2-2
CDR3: ATSRYRDTGELF

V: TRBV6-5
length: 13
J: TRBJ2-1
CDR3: ASSYEGGRGNEQF

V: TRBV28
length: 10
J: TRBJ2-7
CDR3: ASKEGTYEQY

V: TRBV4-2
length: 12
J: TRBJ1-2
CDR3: ASSQGTGVYGYT

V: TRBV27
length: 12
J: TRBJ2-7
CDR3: ASSISRTTYEQY

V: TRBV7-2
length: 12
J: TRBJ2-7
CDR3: ASSPGAGEREQY

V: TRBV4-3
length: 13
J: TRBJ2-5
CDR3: ASSRQQGAGETQY

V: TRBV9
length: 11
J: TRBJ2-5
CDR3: ASSVSQGETQY

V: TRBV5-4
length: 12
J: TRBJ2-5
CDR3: ARTVPGCQETQY

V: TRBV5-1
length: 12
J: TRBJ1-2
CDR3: ASSTGQGSYGYT

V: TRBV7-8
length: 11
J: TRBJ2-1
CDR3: ASNPGNNNEQF

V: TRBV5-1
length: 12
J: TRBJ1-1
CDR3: ASSSLAGETEAF

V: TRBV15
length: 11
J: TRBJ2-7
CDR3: ATRALAGYEQY

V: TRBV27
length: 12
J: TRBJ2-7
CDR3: ASSLEGQGNLQY

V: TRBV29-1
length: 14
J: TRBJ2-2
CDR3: SVRTTGGTNTGELF

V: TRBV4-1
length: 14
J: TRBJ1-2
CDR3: ASSQDHGTGLDGYT

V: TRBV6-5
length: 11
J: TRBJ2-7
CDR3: ASRDRGPYEQY

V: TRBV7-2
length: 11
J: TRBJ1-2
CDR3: ASNPQGAGGYT

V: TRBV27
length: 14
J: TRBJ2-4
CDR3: ASSSDPRAGMNIQY

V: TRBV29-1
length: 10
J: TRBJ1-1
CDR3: SVTPGGREAF

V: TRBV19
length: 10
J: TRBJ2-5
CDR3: ASSGAPETQY

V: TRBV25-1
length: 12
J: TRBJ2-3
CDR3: ASTRSGPQDTQY

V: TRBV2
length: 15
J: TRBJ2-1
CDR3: ASSEHQGFSSYNEQF

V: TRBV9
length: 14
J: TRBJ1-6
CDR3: ASSVDRGTDNSPLH

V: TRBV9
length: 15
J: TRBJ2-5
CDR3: ASSPERGSGGRETQY

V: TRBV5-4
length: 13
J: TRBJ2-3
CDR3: ASSFEQGPTDTQY

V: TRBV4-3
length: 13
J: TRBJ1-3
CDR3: ASSQVTGAGNTIY

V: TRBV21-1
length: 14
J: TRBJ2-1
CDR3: ASSASGLALCYEQF

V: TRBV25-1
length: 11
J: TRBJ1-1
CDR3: ASGDSRRTEAF

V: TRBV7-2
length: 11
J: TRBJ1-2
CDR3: ASSSNYYTGYT

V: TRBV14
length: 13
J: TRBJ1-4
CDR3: ASSPRTGGGEKLF